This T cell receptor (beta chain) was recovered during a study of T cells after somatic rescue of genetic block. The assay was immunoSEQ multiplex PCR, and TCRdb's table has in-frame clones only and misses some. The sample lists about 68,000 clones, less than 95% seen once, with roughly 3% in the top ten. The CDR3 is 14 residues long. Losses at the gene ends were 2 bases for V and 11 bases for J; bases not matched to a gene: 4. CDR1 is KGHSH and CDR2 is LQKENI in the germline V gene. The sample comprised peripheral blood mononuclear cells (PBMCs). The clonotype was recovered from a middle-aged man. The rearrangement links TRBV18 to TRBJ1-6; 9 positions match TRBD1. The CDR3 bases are TGTGCCAGCTCACCAGTGGACAGGGGTACACCCCTCCACTTT. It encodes CASSPVDRGTPLHF.